Sequencing of this T cell receptor (beta chain) was carried out in a study of T cells after yellow fever vaccination. Study background: Preparation used SMART-Seq v4 Ultra Low Input for the low-cell-number fractions.

TCRdb reanalysed the 5' RACE reads using MiXCR and keeps one entry per CDR3 protein. Altogether 250,000 to 300,000 distinct CDR3 sequences are present, about 5% being singletons, with the ten largest covering about 3.5%. Looked up from germline, CDR1 is KGHSH and CDR2 is LQKENI. The junction had 21 bases not matched to a gene; V was cut back by 6 bases and J by 8 bases. The length of the CDR3 is 17 residues. This material consisted of CD4+ T cells sorted from PBMCs, taken on the day of the yellow fever booster vaccination. V and J are TRBV18 and TRBJ1-1, with 7 bases aligning to TRBD1. The TCR originated in a man aged 18 to 29 who received the YFV17D yellow fever vaccine. CDR3 sequence (DNA): TGTGCCAGCTCGTCCCGGACAGGCGGTTTTGTCCCCTCCGAAGCTTTCTTT. Its translation is CASSSRTGGFVPSEAFF.